This T cell receptor (beta chain) was observed in a study of blood T cell repertoires in COVID-19. Study background: COVID-19 samples from acute and convalescent phases originated in the United States, Italy and Spain. PBMCs, B-cell-depleted T cells, or T cells provided the cDNA or gDNA that made up the material.

Here immunoSEQ multiplex PCR was the method, and the copy in TCRdb shows in-frame clones only, minus some. The sample consists of approximately 190,000 clones, approximately 86% of them appearing once. The junction had 9 bases not matched to a gene; V was cut back by 6 bases and J by 2 bases. This CDR3 is 15 amino acids long. In germline, CDR1 is SGHTA, CDR2 FQGNSA. The sequence was obtained from a man between 70 and 80 years old with active or convalescent COVID-19. Sequenced: peripheral blood. V gene TRBV7-2 combines with J gene TRBJ2-7; TRBD1 matches 8 bases. In DNA, the CDR3 is TGTGCCAGCAGACTCGGACAGGGTGGAACCTACGAGCAGTACTTC. Its translation is CASRLGQGGTYEQYF.